This T cell receptor beta chain was recorded in a study of blood T cells in healthy people across ages. This CDR3 region has 13 residues. Germline CDR1 reads PRHDT; CDR2 reads FYEKMQ (reference sequence). Combining a sample-barcoded 5' primer with a J-beta primer mix, a second PCR ran for roughly 6 to 12 cycles. TCRdb fed the 5' RACE reads into MiXCR, producing one record per CDR3 protein. In the table there are 1.5 million to 2 million distinct CDR3 sequences, 40% to 55% of which are singletons. The source is a woman aged 40 to 50 in good health. V is TRBV13 and J is TRBJ2-4; perhaps TRBD2 as D (6 bases). The end of the DNA aligns better with TRBJ2-7, so the J call may be wrong. The sample consisted of blood. CDR3 protein: CASSSRLVVEQYF. The CDR3 bases are TGTGCCAGCAGCTCGAGACTAGTTGTCGAGCAGTACTTC.